The rows below give T cell receptor beta chains drawn from one sample of a study of post-analysis software for immune sequencing data. Each CDR3 protein is one row after TCRdb ran MiXCR on the PCR reads. The sample shows roughly 700,000 distinct CDR3 sequences, roughly 29% of them seen only once. Sequencing used blood. The receptors come from a girl between 10 and 17 years old with multiple sclerosis. Each CDR3 is given with its conserved first and last residue. The D gene is left open where the match is weak. Clone size is stated in some rows and not others, as once, few, many or a class when expanded.

TRBD1,TRBJ2-3,TRBV7-9,few,TGTGCCAGCAGCTCCGGGACAGGGTCGCGAGATACGCAGTATTTT,CASSSGTGSRDTQYF
.,TRBJ2-5,TRBV7-9,.,TGTGCCAGCAGCTTAGCCCCGGCGGGACAGAGGCAAGAGACCCAGTACTTC,CASSLAPAGQRQETQYF
.,TRBJ2-1,TRBV20-1,.,TGCAGTGCTAGTAAGGACTTCTCGTACAATGAGCAGTTCTTC,CSASKDFSYNEQFF
.,TRBJ2-1,TRBV5-1,many,TGCGCCAGCAGCTTTGGGGGCTACAATGAGCAGTTCTTC,CASSFGGYNEQFF
.,TRBJ2-1,TRBV20-1,few,TGCAGTGCTAGACGAAACGTTGACAGTTACAATGAGCAGTTCTTC,CSARRNVDSYNEQFF
.,TRBJ2-1,TRBV6-2/TRBV6-3,.,TGTGCCAGCAGTTACTTGCAAGACAGCGAGCAGTTCTTC,CASSYLQDSEQFF
.,TRBJ1-5,TRBV7-9,.,TGTGCCAGCAGCTACAGGGTCAATCAGCCCCAGCATTTT,CASSYRVNQPQHF
TRBD2,TRBJ2-1,TRBV3-1,.,TGTGCCAGCAGCCAAGAGGACGGGAGGGCCCAATACAATGAGCAGTTCTTC,CASSQEDGRAQYNEQFF
.,TRBJ1-6,TRBV9,.,TGTGCCAGCAGCGTAGTGGGCATCAGGACTAATTCACCCCTCCACTTT,CASSVVGIRTNSPLHF
TRBD1,TRBJ2-1,TRBV5-1,few,TGCGCCAGCAGCTTGGGCGGAAAGGGACAGGCCCCCGGGGGTTCGGAGTTCTTC,CASSLGGKGQAPGGSEFF
.,TRBJ2-3,TRBV6-6,.,TGTGCCAGCAGTTACTCTATGGTGGCAGATACGCAGTATTTT,CASSYSMVADTQYF
.,TRBJ2-3,TRBV24-1,few,TGTGCCACCAGTGATCCGGGACCCGTCGCAGATACGCAGTATTTT,CATSDPGPVADTQYF
.,TRBJ2-4,TRBV7-2,.,TGTGCCAGCAGCTTAGCAGGGGGGGGAAACATTCAGTACTTC,CASSLAGGGNIQYF
.,TRBJ2-3,TRBV6-1,.,TGTGCCAACAGTGAATCGGGTAGGGGTGCGCAGTATTTT,CANSESGRGAQYF
.,TRBJ2-1,TRBV3-1,.,TGTGCCAGCAGCCCCTCCTGGCTTTCAGGGGAGCAGTTCTTC,CASSPSWLSGEQFF
.,TRBJ2-3,TRBV20-1,.,TGCAGTGCTAGAGGAGAAGGGACAGCGGGCAGGGATACGCAGTATTTT,CSARGEGTAGRDTQYF
TRBD2,TRBJ2-7,TRBV7-9,.,TGTGCCAGCAGCTTAGGTTCGGCTAGCGGGCGTTACGCTATCCCCTACGAGCAGTACTTC,CASSLGSASGRYAIPYEQYF
.,TRBJ1-2,TRBV29-1,.,TGCAGCGTTGGACTTGGGGCGGGTTTCTCGGAGGGCTACACCTTC,CSVGLGAGFSEGYTF
.,TRBJ1-1,TRBV29-1,.,TGCAGCGCCGGGCGACAGCCTATTAACACTGAAGCTTTCTTT,CSAGRQPINTEAFF
TRBD1,TRBJ2-1,TRBV20-1,.,TGCAGCGCACAGGGGGCCGTTGAGACCCAGTTCTTC,CSAQGAVETQFF
TRBD1,TRBJ2-5,TRBV7-8,many,TGTGCCAGCAGCTCGGGGACAGGGGGGAGAGAGACCCAGTACTTC,CASSSGTGGRETQYF
TRBD2,TRBJ2-4,TRBV20-1,once,TGCAGTGCTGCCCGGACTAGCGGGAAATTTGAGCAGTACTTC,CSAARTSGKFEQYF
.,TRBJ2-7,TRBV5-1,many,TGCGCCAGCAGCTTGGGGCACTCCTACGAGCAGTACTTC,CASSLGHSYEQYF
.,TRBJ2-7,TRBV28,.,TGTGCCAGCAGTTCAGGGTTCCGCGAGCAGTACTTC,CASSSGFREQYF
.,TRBJ2-7,TRBV2,.,TGTGCCAGCAGTGAAGACAGGGCCCGCTCCTACGAGCAGTACTTC,CASSEDRARSYEQYF
.,TRBJ2-1,TRBV12-3/TRBV12-4,few,TGTGCCAGCAGTTTCCCTAACTCCTACAATGAGCAGTTCTTC,CASSFPNSYNEQFF
.,TRBJ1-4,TRBV7-9,.,TGTGCCGGCAGCTTAGATCCAGGGCGGCTGTTTTTT,CAGSLDPGRLFF
TRBD2,TRBJ2-1,TRBV6-5,few,TGTGCCAGCAGTTACTCGCGACTAGCGGTGTACAATGAGCAGTTCTTC,CASSYSRLAVYNEQFF
TRBD2,TRBJ2-3,TRBV28,.,TGTGCCAGCAGTCCCGGACTAGCGGGGGGGCGGGATACGCAGTATTTT,CASSPGLAGGRDTQYF
TRBD1,TRBJ2-1,TRBV20-1,few,TGCAGTGCCGGAGACCAGTGGACAGGGGTGGATGAGCAGTTCTTC,CSAGDQWTGVDEQFF
TRBD2,TRBJ2-7,TRBV7-2,many,TGTGCCAGTGGGGGGGGCTACGAGCAGTACTTC,CASGGGYEQYF
.,TRBJ2-6,TRBV7-2,.,TGTGCCAGCAGCTTACTTCGTTTTGGGGGGGCAGCCCCTTGGGCCAACGTCCTGACTTTC,CASSLLRFGGAAPWANVLTF
.,TRBJ2-5,TRBV24-1,.,TGTGCCACCAGTGACCCCCTGGCGGGTAAACAAGAGACCCAGTACTTC,CATSDPLAGKQETQYF
.,TRBJ2-1,TRBV4-3,few,TGCGCCAGCAGCCAAGATCCGGAGGGGGATGAGCAGTTCTTC,CASSQDPEGDEQFF
TRBD2,TRBJ2-5,TRBV20-1,few,TGCAGTGCTAGAGATAGACTAGCGGGGGGGCGTTGGGAGACCCAGTACTTC,CSARDRLAGGRWETQYF
TRBD2,TRBJ2-7,TRBV7-9,.,TGTGCCAGCAGCTTAGTCACCGGGACTAGCTACGAGCAGTACTTC,CASSLVTGTSYEQYF
.,TRBJ1-5,TRBV27,.,TGTGCCAGCAGTTTATACCGCTATCAGCCCCAGCATTTT,CASSLYRYQPQHF
.,TRBJ1-1,TRBV20-1,few,TGCAGTGCTAGAGATATGGGACAATCCACTGAAGCTTTCTTT,CSARDMGQSTEAFF
.,TRBJ1-5,TRBV3-1,.,TGTGCCAGCAGCCCAAATATGGCTTTCATTCTTGGGGAGCTTTTT,CASSPNMAFILGELF
.,TRBJ2-3,TRBV20-1,few,TGCAGTGCCCAGTCCAGCGGCGGTTCAGATACGCAGTATTTT,CSAQSSGGSDTQYF
.,TRBJ1-2,TRBV2,.,TGTGCCAGCAGTGAAATGGGTGGGCAGATCTATGGATACACCTTC,CASSEMGGQIYGYTF
.,TRBJ2-5,TRBV20-1,.,TGCAGTGCTAGCAAGGGAGGCGATCTCGAGACCCAGTACTTC,CSASKGGDLETQYF
.,TRBJ2-1,TRBV20-1,few,TGCAGTGCTAGCCCTCCAGGAGGCTACAATGAGCAGTTCTTC,CSASPPGGYNEQFF